Below are 7 T cell receptor beta chains sequenced from a single sample in a study of T-cell memory formation after mild COVID-19. Using its own MiXCR run on the 5' RACE reads, TCRdb lists one record per CDR3 protein. There are more than 100,000 distinct CDR3 sequences in the sample; 5% to 6.5% occur only once, and approximately 2% lies in the top ten. The sequencing input was PBMCs or a T cell subset sorted from them (not recorded which). The receptors come from an adult woman who had mild COVID-19 (a few samples of this study predate the infection). Cell type and time point are not known.

The rearrangement links TRBV12-3 or TRBV12-4 to TRBJ2-7; tentatively, D is TRBD2 (5 bases). This CDR3 spans 13 amino acids. The V end was cut by 8 bases, the J end by 6 bases, with 17 bases between. Written as DNA, the CDR3 is TGTGCCAGCGGACTCTCGACTGGTGGCGAGCAGTACTTC. The encoded protein is CASGLSTGGEQYF.

This clonotype was seen only a few times. This sequence joins TRBV5-1 and TRBJ2-1; weak D call: TRBD1 (6 bases). The CDR3 contains 16 residues. V lost 4 bases to trimming and J lost 2 bases, with 16 bases between them. Germline V gives CDR1 SGHRS, CDR2 YFSETQ. The CDR3 bases are TGCGCCAGCAGCCGCACACTCCGGGACACCTACAATGAGCAGTTCTTC. It translates to CASSRTLRDTYNEQFF.

This clonotype showed up just a few times. V gene TRBV13 combines with J gene TRBJ2-7; 13 positions match TRBD2. Trimming cost V 4 bases and J 2 bases; bases outside gene matches: 8. The germline V gene has CDR1 PRHDT and CDR2 FYEKMQ (reference sequence). The CDR3 is 17 residues long. The CDR3 region is CASSSAGTSGNPYEQYF. The CDR3 DNA reads TGTGCCAGCAGCTCAGCCGGGACTAGCGGGAATCCCTACGAGCAGTACTTC.

This clonotype was counted at least ten times. V is TRBV18 and J is TRBJ2-3, with D possibly TRBD2 on 6 matching bases. Per germline, CDR1 KGHSH and CDR2 LQKENI. Trimming shortened V by 6 bases and J by 6 bases, and 16 bases separated the two germline ends. The CDR3 runs 14 residues. The CDR3, as DNA: TGTGCCAGCTCTACGGAGGGGACTTCGGATACGCAGTATTTT. Translated: CASSTEGTSDTQYF.

This clonotype has a count of ten or more. The CDR3 DNA sequence: TGCGCCAGCAGCTTGGAACCGGGACAGGGAGGCTACAATGAGCAGTTCTTC. Translation gives CASSLEPGQGGYNEQFF. The gene calls are TRBV5-1 and TRBJ2-1, with 9 bases identical to TRBD1. Losses at the gene ends were 0 bases for V and 3 bases for J; bases not matched to a gene: 7. Germline values: CDR1 SGHRS, CDR2 YFSETQ. This CDR3 is built from 17 residues.

The table lists this clonotype with a few counts. This chain joins TRBV6-6 and TRBJ2-5; D gene ambiguous. Trimming removed 5 bases from V and 3 bases from J, with 13 bases in between. CDR1 and CDR2 from the germline V gene are MNHNY and SVGAGI (reference sequence). This CDR3 has 14 amino acids. The CDR3 bases are TGTGCCAGCAGTGCCCAACTAATAGAAGAGACCCAGTACTTC. Translated: CASSAQLIEETQYF.

The table lists this clonotype with a few counts. The chain combines TRBV2 with TRBJ2-3, with D maybe TRBD1 (6 bases). This CDR3 contains 13 residues. The germline V and J ends were trimmed by 4 bases and 4 bases, with 9 bases remaining between them. Germline V gene lookup returns CDR1 SNHLY and CDR2 FYNNEI. DNA of the CDR3: TGTGCCAGCAGTGTTAACAGGGCAGATACGCAGTATTTT. Its translation: CASSVNRADTQYF.